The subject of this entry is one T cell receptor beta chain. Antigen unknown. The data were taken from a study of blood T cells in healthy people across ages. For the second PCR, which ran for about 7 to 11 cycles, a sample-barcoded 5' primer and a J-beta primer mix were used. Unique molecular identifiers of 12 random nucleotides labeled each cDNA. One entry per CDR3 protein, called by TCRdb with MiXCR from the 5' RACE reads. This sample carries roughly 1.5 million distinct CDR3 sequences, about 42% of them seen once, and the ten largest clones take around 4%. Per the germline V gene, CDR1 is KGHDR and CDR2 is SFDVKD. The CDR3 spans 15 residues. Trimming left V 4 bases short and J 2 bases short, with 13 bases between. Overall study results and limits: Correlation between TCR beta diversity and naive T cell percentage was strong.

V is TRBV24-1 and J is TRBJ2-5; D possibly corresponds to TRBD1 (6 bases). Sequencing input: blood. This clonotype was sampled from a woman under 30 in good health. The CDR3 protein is CATSDPRQVQETQYF. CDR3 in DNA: TGTGCCACCAGTGACCCGAGACAGGTACAAGAGACCCAGTACTTC.